This entry lists 26 T cell receptor beta chains sequenced from one sample in a study of blood T cell repertoires in COVID-19. Only in-frame clones appear in the TCRdb table, and some are missing; sequencing was by immunoSEQ multiplex PCR. This sample has tens of thousands of clones, with roughly 80% found just once. The sequencing sample was made of peripheral blood. The receptors stem from a woman aged 55-75 years with acute or convalescent COVID-19.

J is TRBJ2-1 and V is TRBV6-5; 7 nucleotides line up with TRBD2. With 5 bases clipped from V and 5 bases from J, the junction kept 9 bases outside the gene matches. Germline CDR1 MNHEY, CDR2 SVGAGI. The CDR3 length is 15 residues. DNA for the CDR3: TGTGCCAGCAGTCCCCCGGGGCTAGCGGACAATGAGCAGTTCTTC. It yields the protein CASSPPGLADNEQFF.

The chain carries TRBV2 and TRBJ1-4, with 10 nucleotides matching TRBD1. This CDR3 is 13 amino acids long. J lost 8 bases, V lost 10 bases, and 7 bases had no gene match. Germline V gene lookup returns CDR1 SNHLY and CDR2 FYNNEI. CDR3 protein: CAISDRGREKLFF. The CDR3 DNA reads as TGTGCCATCTCAGACAGGGGGCGCGAAAAACTGTTTTTT.

V is TRBV3-1 (or the pseudogene TRBV3-2) and J is TRBJ2-3, with TRBD2 matching over 9 bases. The length of the CDR3 is 16 residues. Looked up from germline, CDR1 is LGHDT and CDR2 is YNNKEL (reference sequence). Trimming took 1 base from V and 5 from J; bases not matched to a gene: 7. The CDR3 bases are TGTGCCAGCAGCCAAGGCGGGGGGGCCTTCGGAGATACGCAGTATTTT. Translation: CASSQGGGAFGDTQYF.

The rearrangement joins TRBV3-1 (or the pseudogene TRBV3-2) to TRBJ1-2; D call uncertain. CDR1 LGHDT and CDR2 YNNKEL come from the germline V gene (reference sequence). CDR3 size: 15 residues. Trimming pared 2 bases from V and 6 bases from J, leaving 16 bases between. In DNA form, the CDR3 reads TGTGCCAGCAGCCAACCCCCGCCGGGGTGGAATGGCTACACCTTC. Protein sequence: CASSQPPPGWNGYTF.

The gene calls are TRBV18 and TRBJ1-1; D is perhaps TRBD1 (6 bases). Trimming removed 3 bases from V and 2 bases from J, with 13 bases in between. The CDR3 sequence is 15 residues long. Germline V gene data show CDR1 as KGHSH and CDR2 as LQKENI. CDR3 in amino acids: CASSPREGGNTEAFF. CDR3 coding DNA: TGTGCCAGCTCACCCCGGGAGGGGGGAAACACTGAAGCTTTCTTT.

The chain joins TRBV5-6 to TRBJ1-1; D is unclear. The germline V gene encodes CDR1 SGHDT and CDR2 YYEEEE. V lost 4 bases and J lost 0, with 13 bases in between. This CDR3 is built from 15 residues. CDR3 loop: CASSGGPNLNTEAFF. The CDR3, as DNA: TGTGCCAGCAGCGGTGGGCCAAACTTGAACACTGAAGCTTTCTTT.

This clone was picked up one time. The chain joins TRBV5-1 to TRBJ2-3, with 14 bases that match TRBD2. The V gene end was trimmed by 5 bases and the J gene end by 5 bases; junction bases not matched to a gene: 7. The germline V gene has CDR1 SGHRS and CDR2 YFSETQ. The length of the CDR3 is 16 residues. The CDR3: CASRKPGLAGVDTQYF. The CDR3 DNA reads as TGCGCCAGCAGGAAACCGGGACTAGCGGGGGTAGATACGCAGTATTTT.

V and J are TRBV7-8 and TRBJ2-7; D is unclear. Trimming took off 1 base at V and 1 base at J, with 23 bases between the two ends. CDR1 is SGHVS, CDR2 FQNEAQ, per germline. The CDR3 runs to 19 residues. The CDR3 loop reads CASSLGHLVYSGSSYEQYF. CDR3 DNA: TGTGCCAGCAGCTTAGGACACCTGGTCTACTCAGGCAGTTCCTACGAGCAGTACTTC.

This rearrangement joins TRBV5-1 to TRBJ1-2; D not resolved. Looked up from germline, CDR1 is SGHRS and CDR2 is YFSETQ. Trimming stripped 0 bases from V and 2 bases from J, with 17 bases between. CDR3 length: 17 residues. The CDR3 loop is CASSLGRSGYGNYGYTF. As DNA, the CDR3 is TGCGCCAGCAGCTTGGGACGTAGCGGGTACGGGAACTATGGCTACACCTTC.

This sequence joins TRBV11-2 and TRBJ2-7; D gene ambiguous. The germline V and J ends were trimmed by 6 bases and 2 bases, with 11 bases remaining between them. The CDR3 has 13 amino acids. In germline, CDR1 is SGHAT, CDR2 FQNNGV. As DNA, the CDR3 is TGTGCCAGCAGTTCCCGTCTTGCCTACGAGCAGTACTTC. Translating gives CASSSRLAYEQYF.

The J gene is TRBJ1-6, the V gene TRBV3-1 (or the pseudogene TRBV3-2); the D gene is possibly TRBD1 (6 bases). The CDR3 has 15 residues. Looked up from germline, CDR1 is LGHDT and CDR2 is YNNKEL (reference sequence). The V gene lost 4 bases and the J gene lost 8 bases, with 15 bases spanning the gap. The CDR3: CASSPTGLTDSPLHF. CDR3 nucleotides: TGTGCCAGCAGCCCTACAGGGCTTACGGATTCACCCCTCCACTTT.

The V call is TRBV27, the J call TRBJ1-6; D unclear. This CDR3 contains 16 residues. Per germline, CDR1 MNHEY and CDR2 SMNVEV (reference sequence). The germline V and J ends were trimmed by 5 bases and 1 base, with 12 bases remaining between them. CDR3 region: CASSPREGSYNSPLHF. CDR3 nucleotides: TGTGCCAGCAGTCCCCGGGAGGGTTCCTATAATTCACCCCTCCACTTT.

The chain carries TRBV2 and TRBJ1-5, with unresolved D. The length of the CDR3 is 14 residues. Germline V gene data show CDR1 as SNHLY and CDR2 as FYNNEI. Trimming removed 5 bases from V and 3 bases from J, with 11 bases in between. The CDR3: CASSLDGVNQPQHF. As DNA, the CDR3 is TGTGCCAGCAGTTTGGACGGGGTCAATCAGCCCCAGCATTTT.

The chain uses TRBV24-1 and TRBJ2-3, with D possibly being TRBD1 (6 bases). V lost 5 bases and J 2 bases, leaving 10 bases between the germline ends. Per the germline V gene, CDR1 is KGHDR and CDR2 is SFDVKD. The CDR3 consists of 14 residues. The CDR3 region is CATSGDRNTDTQYF. The CDR3 region has the DNA TGTGCCACCAGTGGTGACAGGAACACAGATACGCAGTATTTT.

A few counts support this clone. V is TRBV6-2 or TRBV6-3 and J is TRBJ2-2; TRBD2 matches 15 bases. Germline values: CDR1 MNHEY, CDR2 SVGEGT. The V gene end was trimmed by 4 bases and the J gene end by 5 bases; junction bases not matched to a gene: 5. The CDR3 sequence is 17 residues long. Here the CDR3 reads CASSWTSGGARTGELFF. The DNA of the CDR3 is TGTGCCAGCAGTTGGACTAGCGGGGGGGCAAGAACCGGGGAGCTGTTTTTT.

This clone was recorded only once. The chain recombines TRBV9 with TRBJ2-2; TRBD1 might be the D (5 bases). The V and J ends lost 5 bases and 4 bases respectively, with 9 bases between them. Germline V gene data show CDR1 as SGDLS and CDR2 as YYNGEE. This CDR3 region has 13 residues. The CDR3 bases are TGTGCCAGCAGGGGCAGGGTCACCGGGGAGCTGTTTTTT. It translates to CASRGRVTGELFF.

The rearrangement uses TRBV6-1 and TRBJ1-4; D may be TRBD1 (5 bases). CDR1 MNHNS and CDR2 SASEGT come from the germline V gene. The V gene lost 1 base and the J gene lost 4 bases, with 10 bases spanning the gap. This CDR3 has 15 residues. CDR3 protein: CASSEVWGGNEKLFF. CDR3 DNA: TGTGCCAGCAGTGAAGTATGGGGGGGTAATGAAAAACTGTTTTTT.

The chain is built from TRBV5-6 and TRBJ1-1; D gene unclear. Germline CDR1 is SGHDT and CDR2 is YYEEEE. This CDR3 region has 15 residues. V was clipped by 4 bases and J by 6 bases, with 19 bases between them. The CDR3 nucleotides are TGTGCCAGCAGCCTACTCCGCATGTCAAAGTCTGAAGCTTTCTTT. As protein: CASSLLRMSKSEAFF. The full variable domain, in which reference TRBV5-6 and TRBJ1-1 provide the parts outside the CDR3, is DAGVTQSPTHLIKTRGQQVTLRCSPKSGHDTVSWYQQALGQGPQFIFQYYEEEERQRGNFPDRFSGHQFPNYSSELNVNALLLGDSALYLCASSLLRMSKSEAFFGQGTRLTVV.

The rearrangement joins TRBV15 to TRBJ1-2; D unclear. Germline lookup yields CDR1 LNHNV and CDR2 YYDKDF (reference sequence). CDR3 length: 14 amino acids. The V end was cut by 0 bases, the J end by 8 bases, with 13 bases between. The CDR3 DNA reads TGTGCCACCAGCAGAGATCTCAGCCCGGGAGGCTACACCTTC. Its protein product is CATSRDLSPGGYTF.

V is TRBV7-2 and J is TRBJ2-2; TRBD2 is a possible D gene (6 bases). Trimming shortened V by 11 bases and J by 1 base, and 11 bases separated the two germline ends. The CDR3 runs 13 residues. The V gene's germline CDR1 is SGHTA and CDR2 FQGNSA. For the CDR3, the DNA is TGTGCCCCCGGGGACTTGAACACCGGGGAGCTGTTTTTT. Translation gives CAPGDLNTGELFF. Full variable domain (rest looked up from reference TRBV7-2 and TRBJ2-2): GAGVSQSPSNKVTEKGKDVELRCDPISGHTALYWYRQSLGQGLEFLIYFQGNSAPDKSGLPSDRFSAERTGGSVSTLTIQRTQQEDSAVYLCAPGDLNTGELFFGEGSRLTVL.

The J gene is TRBJ1-1, the V gene TRBV30; D gene uncertain. Germline CDR1 GTSNPN, CDR2 SVGIG (reference sequence). V lost 3 bases and J 1 base, leaving 12 bases between the germline ends. This CDR3 is built from 14 residues. The CDR3 DNA follows: TGTGCCTGGAGACCGGCAGGTCGGAACACTGAAGCTTTCTTT. Translation gives CAWRPAGRNTEAFF.

The rearrangement joins TRBV5-4 to TRBJ2-2; 7 bases are shared with TRBD2. The length of the CDR3 is 16 residues. CDR1 and CDR2 (germline): SGHNT, YYREEE (reference sequence). V lost 4 bases, J lost 1 base, and 7 bases stayed unmatched. CDR3 protein: CASSRESGVNTGELFF. In DNA, the CDR3 is TGTGCCAGCAGCCGTGAAAGCGGGGTGAACACCGGGGAGCTGTTTTTT.

This chain uses TRBV2 with TRBJ2-1, with D perhaps matching TRBD2 (6 bases). The germline CDR1 and CDR2 sequences are SNHLY and FYNNEI. V gave up 4 bases and J gave up 6 bases, with 10 bases separating them. The CDR3 is 13 amino acids. In DNA, the CDR3 is TGTGCCAGCAGTGCGACTAGGACCAATGAGCAGTTCTTC. This codes for CASSATRTNEQFF.

V usage is TRBV7-8 and J usage is TRBJ1-1; a weak D match, TRBD1 (6 bases). V was clipped by 2 bases and J by 1 base, with 11 bases between them. The CDR3 is made up of 15 amino acids. Germline-derived CDR1 and CDR2 are SGHVS and FQNEAQ. The CDR3 DNA follows: TGTGCCAGCAGCTTAATTGCAGGGGCGAACACTGAAGCTTTCTTT. Encoded protein: CASSLIAGANTEAFF.

The chain employs TRBV7-2 and TRBJ2-1; 9 nucleotides agree with TRBD2. CDR3 size: 19 residues. Germline CDR1 is SGHTA and CDR2 is FQGNSA. Trimming took 2 bases from V and 0 from J; bases not matched to a gene: 11. The CDR3 bases are TGTGCCAGCAGCTTAAGAGGTAGCGGGGGCCGACTCTCCTACAATGAGCAGTTCTTC. This gives the protein CASSLRGSGGRLSYNEQFF.

The chain employs TRBV2 and TRBJ2-7; 10 nucleotides match TRBD1. Trimming cost V 6 bases and J 3 bases; bases outside gene matches: 8. CDR3 size: 15 residues. CDR1 and CDR2 (germline): SNHLY, FYNNEI. The DNA for the CDR3 is TGTGCCAGCAGAACCGGACAGGGGGAATTCTACGAGCAGTACTTC. As protein: CASRTGQGEFYEQYF.